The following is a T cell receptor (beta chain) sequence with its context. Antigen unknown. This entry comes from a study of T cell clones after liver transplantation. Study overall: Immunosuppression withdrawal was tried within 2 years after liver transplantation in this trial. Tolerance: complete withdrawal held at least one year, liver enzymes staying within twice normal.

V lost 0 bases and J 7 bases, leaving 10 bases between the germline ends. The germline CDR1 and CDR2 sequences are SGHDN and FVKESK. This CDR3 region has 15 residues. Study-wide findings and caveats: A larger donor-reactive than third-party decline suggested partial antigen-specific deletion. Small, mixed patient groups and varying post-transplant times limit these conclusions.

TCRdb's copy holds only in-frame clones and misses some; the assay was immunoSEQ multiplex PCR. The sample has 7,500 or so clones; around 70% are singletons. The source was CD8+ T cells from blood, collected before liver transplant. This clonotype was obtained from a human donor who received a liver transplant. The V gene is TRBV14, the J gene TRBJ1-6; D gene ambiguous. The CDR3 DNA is TGTGCCAGCAGCCAAGATACGGGAGGGAATTCACCCCTCCACTTT. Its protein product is CASSQDTGGNSPLHF.